Each of the 11 T cell receptor beta chains below was sequenced from the same sample in a study of beta chain features in type 1 diabetes. The study reverse transcribed the entire isolated RNA, so it sequenced expressed TCRB transcripts. Measured with immunoSEQ multiplex PCR; TCRdb has only the in-frame clones, and not every one. The sample comprises 500,000 to 700,000 clones, about 16% of which are singletons, and about 0.093% rests with the top ten. Material: naive CD4+ T cells from blood. The receptors here all came from a man between 18 and 29 years old in good health.

The chain combines TRBV5-1 with TRBJ2-7; TRBD1 agrees at 11 bases. CDR1 and CDR2 from the germline V gene are SGHRS and YFSETQ. This CDR3 is 16 amino acids long. V shed 0 bases and J 6 bases; nucleotides not matched to a gene: 8. CDR3 bases: TGCGCCAGCAGCTTGGTGCCCCGGGACAGGGGGAGCGAGCAGTACTTC. This codes for CASSLVPRDRGSEQYF.

The chain uses TRBV9 and TRBJ2-1, with 9 nucleotides matching TRBD2. After removal of 4 bases from V and 11 bases from J, the junction contained 7 bases not matched to a gene. Germline values: CDR1 SGDLS, CDR2 YYNGEE. CDR3 length: 13 amino acids. The CDR3 loop is CASSPREGLKQFF. The CDR3 DNA sequence: TGTGCCAGCAGCCCGCGGGAGGGGTTGAAGCAGTTCTTC.

The chain links TRBV4-1 to TRBJ2-1, with D perhaps given as TRBD1 or TRBD2 (5 bases each). The V gene lost 4 bases and the J gene lost 5 bases, with 24 bases spanning the gap. CDR1 is MGHRA, CDR2 YSYEKL, per germline. The CDR3 length is 18 residues. CDR3 sequence: CASSPGPTQSRKNNEQFF. The CDR3 bases are TGCGCCAGCAGCCCGGGACCCACCCAATCCCGGAAAAACAATGAGCAGTTCTTC.

This clone has more than one count but fewer than ten. V is TRBV2 and J is TRBJ2-1, with 9 bases fitting TRBD1. The CDR3 is made up of 13 amino acids. With 5 bases clipped from V and 10 bases from J, the junction kept 6 bases outside the gene matches. Germline CDR1 and CDR2: SNHLY and FYNNEI. The DNA for the CDR3 is TGTGCCAGCAGTAAGGACAGGGGTGGCGAGCAGTTCTTC. This codes for CASSKDRGGEQFF. The whole variable domain, remainder taken from reference TRBV2 and TRBJ2-1, is EPEVTQTPSHQVTQMGQEVILRCVPISNHLYFYWYRQILGQKVEFLVSFYNNEISEKSEIFDDQFSVERPDGSNFTLKIRSTKLEDSAMYFCASSKDRGGEQFFGPGTRLTVL.

This clone turned up a few times. V is TRBV18 and J is TRBJ2-1; TRBD1 agrees at 7 bases. Losses at the gene ends were 2 bases for V and 7 bases for J; bases not matched to a gene: 5. This CDR3 region has 14 residues. Germline V gene data show CDR1 as KGHSH and CDR2 as LQKENI. The CDR3 DNA is TGTGCCAGCTCACCAGTGGCAGGGGGTAATGAGCAGTTCTTC. Its translation: CASSPVAGGNEQFF.

The rearrangement uses TRBV10-3 and TRBJ2-5; no clear D. Trimming left V 8 bases short and J 2 bases short, with 9 bases between. Per germline, CDR1 ENHRY and CDR2 SYGVKD. The CDR3 runs 12 residues. The DNA for the CDR3 is TGTGCCATCTCAGCAGATCAAGAGACCCAGTACTTC. It specifies CAISADQETQYF.

In its sample, this clone was seen a few times. One junction end does not reproduce the germline sequence, and a read error may be involved. The V and J genes are TRBV4-3 and TRBJ2-5; D perhaps matches TRBD2 (6 bases). This CDR3 region has 18 residues. Germline V CDR1 and CDR2: LGHNA, YSLEER. CDR3 sequence: CASSQDKAVGLAQATQYF. The CDR3 nucleotides are TGCGCCAGCAGCCAAGATAAAGCCGTGGGGCTAGCGCAAGCGACCCAGTACTTC.

This clone came up a few times. V and J are TRBV9 and TRBJ2-6; D is unclear. There are 16 residues in the CDR3. V lost 3 bases, J lost 0 bases, and 10 bases lay in between. Germline V lookup: CDR1 SGDLS, CDR2 YYNGEE. This CDR3 is CASSEQPTSGANVLTF. In DNA form, the CDR3 reads TGTGCCAGCAGCGAACAGCCTACCTCTGGGGCCAACGTCCTGACTTTC.

The chain employs TRBV4-2 and TRBJ2-1; TRBD2 agrees at 8 bases. With 0 bases clipped from V and 6 bases from J, the junction kept 7 bases outside the gene matches. Germline V gene data show CDR1 as LGHNA and CDR2 as YNFKEQ. CDR3 length: 16 residues. The CDR3 DNA reads as TGTGCCAGCAGCCAAGATCAGGCGGGGGGTGGCAATGAGCAGTTCTTC. Protein sequence: CASSQDQAGGGNEQFF.

This clone was observed a few times. The chain uses TRBV5-1 and TRBJ2-1; D may be TRBD1 (6 bases). The CDR3 has 14 residues. V shed 5 bases and J shed 7 bases, with 16 bases lying between them. Germline CDR1 and CDR2: SGHRS and YFSETQ. The chain's CDR3 is CASRYNYRENEQFF. CDR3 sequence (DNA): TGCGCCAGCAGATATAACTACAGGGAAAATGAGCAGTTCTTC.

V usage is TRBV7-2 and J usage is TRBJ2-5; a weak D match, TRBD2 (6 bases). CDR1 and CDR2 (germline): SGHTA, FQGNSA. The germline V and J ends were trimmed by 5 bases and 4 bases, with 17 bases remaining between them. The CDR3 sequence is 15 residues long. The CDR3 loop is CASSPMVTSRETQYF. The CDR3 DNA sequence: TGTGCCAGCAGCCCGATGGTTACTAGCAGAGAGACCCAGTACTTC.